The clone carrying this T cell receptor (beta chain) was observed a few times. Its antigen is currently unknown. CDR1 DFQATT and CDR2 SNEGSKA come from the germline V gene (reference sequence). The CDR3 covers 14 residues. With 3 bases clipped from V and 7 bases from J, the junction kept 11 bases outside the gene matches. The data were obtained in a study of blood T cells in healthy people across ages. Staff drew ten milliliters of peripheral blood from each donor. Using a J-beta primer mix together with a sample-barcoded 5' primer, a second PCR was run for roughly 7 to 12 cycles. Researchers report that each sample yielded at least 2.5 million CDR3-containing paired-end reads. Each CDR3 protein gets one entry after TCRdb re-called the 5' RACE reads with MiXCR. The data hold some 780,000 distinct CDR3 sequences, with about 61% observed a single time. Study-level results: Diversity of TCR beta correlated strongly with naive T cell percentage. Per million T cells, TCR beta diversity dropped roughly linearly as age increased.

The receptor was derived from a man between 35 and 55 years old in good health. The specimen sequenced was blood. The gene calls are TRBV20-1 and TRBJ2-7, with 8 bases fitting TRBD2. The DNA for the CDR3 is TGCAGTGCTAGGAACCCCGGGGGGGCAGGAGAGCAGTACTTC. This encodes CSARNPGGAGEQYF.